This T cell receptor (beta chain) was sequenced in a study of blood T cells in healthy people across ages. General study results and limits: Researchers said unsorted PBMCs prevented a conclusive naive versus antigen-experienced comparison.

A J-beta primer mix and a sample-barcoded 5' primer were used in a second PCR of about 7 to 12 cycles. A 12-random-nucleotide template-switch adaptor tagged each cDNA molecule. Individual samples furnished no less than 2.5 million CDR3-containing paired-end reads apiece. Each CDR3 protein gets one entry after TCRdb re-called the 5' RACE reads with MiXCR. This sample has about 1.6 million distinct CDR3 sequences, with about 35% found just once. Trimming took 4 bases from V and 6 from J, leaving 16 bases between them. CDR1 DFQATT and CDR2 SNEGSKA come from the germline V gene (reference sequence). The CDR3 sequence is 14 residues long. Remarks on this clonotype: Its antigen is not known. The final CDR3 position lacks the conserved phenylalanine or tryptophan, pointing to a likely read error.

Sequencing was performed on blood. This rearrangement joins TRBV20-1 to TRBJ2-1, with D tentatively TRBD2 (5 bases). The sequence was collected from a woman in her twenties or thirties in good health. The CDR3 sequence: CSATTRKVGNEQFL. The CDR3 DNA sequence: TGCAGTGCTACTACTAGAAAAGTCGGCAATGAGCAGTTCCTC.